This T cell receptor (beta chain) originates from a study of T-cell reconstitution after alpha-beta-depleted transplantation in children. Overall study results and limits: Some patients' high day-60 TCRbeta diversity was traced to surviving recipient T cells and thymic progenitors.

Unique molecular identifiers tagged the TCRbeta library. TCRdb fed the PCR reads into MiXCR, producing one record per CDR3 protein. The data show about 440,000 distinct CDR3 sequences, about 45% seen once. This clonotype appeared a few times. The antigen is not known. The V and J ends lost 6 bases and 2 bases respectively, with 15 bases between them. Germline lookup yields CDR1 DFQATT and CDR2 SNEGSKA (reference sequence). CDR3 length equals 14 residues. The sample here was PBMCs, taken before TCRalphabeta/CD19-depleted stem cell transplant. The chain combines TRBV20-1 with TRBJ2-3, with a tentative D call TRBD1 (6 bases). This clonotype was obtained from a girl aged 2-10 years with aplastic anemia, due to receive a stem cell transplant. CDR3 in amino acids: CSAQDRTSTDTQYF. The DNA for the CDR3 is TGCAGTGCGCAGGACAGAACCTCCACAGATACGCAGTATTTT.